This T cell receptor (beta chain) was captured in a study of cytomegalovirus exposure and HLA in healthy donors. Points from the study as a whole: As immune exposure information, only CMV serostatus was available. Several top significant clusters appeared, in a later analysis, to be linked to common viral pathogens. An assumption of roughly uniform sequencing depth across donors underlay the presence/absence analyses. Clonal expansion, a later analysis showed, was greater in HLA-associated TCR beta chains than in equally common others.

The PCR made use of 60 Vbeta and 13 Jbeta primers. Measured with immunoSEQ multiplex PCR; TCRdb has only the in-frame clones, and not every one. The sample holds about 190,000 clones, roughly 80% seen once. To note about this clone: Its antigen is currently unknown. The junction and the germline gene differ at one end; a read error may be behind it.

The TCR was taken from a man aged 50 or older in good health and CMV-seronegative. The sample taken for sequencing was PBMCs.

In nucleotides, the CDR3 is TGTGCCAGCAGCCGGTCCGGCGGGGGGAGGGGGCCTGCCTTC. It is translated as CASSRSGGGRGPAF. The J gene is TRBJ1-2, the V gene TRBV11-2; 7 nucleotides line up with TRBD1. The CDR3 has 14 residues. CDR1 is SGHAT, CDR2 FQNNGV, per germline.